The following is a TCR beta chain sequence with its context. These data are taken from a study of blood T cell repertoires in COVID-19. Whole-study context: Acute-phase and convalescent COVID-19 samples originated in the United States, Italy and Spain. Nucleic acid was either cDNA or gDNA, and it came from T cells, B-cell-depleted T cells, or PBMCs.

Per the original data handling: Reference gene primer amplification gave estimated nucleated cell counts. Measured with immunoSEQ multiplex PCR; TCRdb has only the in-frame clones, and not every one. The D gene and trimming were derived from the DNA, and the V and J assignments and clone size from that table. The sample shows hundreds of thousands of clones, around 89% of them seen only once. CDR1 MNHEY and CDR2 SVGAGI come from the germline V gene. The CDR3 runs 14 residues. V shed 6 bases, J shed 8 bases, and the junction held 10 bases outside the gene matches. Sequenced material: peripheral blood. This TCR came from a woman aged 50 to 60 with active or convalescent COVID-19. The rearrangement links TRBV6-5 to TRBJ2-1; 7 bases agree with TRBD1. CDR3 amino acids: CASRLGTAFDEQFF. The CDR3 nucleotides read TGTGCCAGCAGACTCGGGACAGCATTCGATGAGCAGTTCTTC.